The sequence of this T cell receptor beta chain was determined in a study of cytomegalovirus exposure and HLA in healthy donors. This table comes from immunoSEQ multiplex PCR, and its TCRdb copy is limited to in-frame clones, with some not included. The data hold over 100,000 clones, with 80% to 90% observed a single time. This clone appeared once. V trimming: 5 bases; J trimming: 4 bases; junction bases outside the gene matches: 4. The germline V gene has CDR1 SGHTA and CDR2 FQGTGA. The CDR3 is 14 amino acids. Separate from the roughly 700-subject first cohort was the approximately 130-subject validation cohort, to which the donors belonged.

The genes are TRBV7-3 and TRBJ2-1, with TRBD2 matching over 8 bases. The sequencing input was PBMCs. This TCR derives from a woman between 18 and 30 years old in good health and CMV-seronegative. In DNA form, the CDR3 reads TGTGCCAGCAGCCCCGGACTAGCTTACAATGAGCAGTTCTTC. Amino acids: CASSPGLAYNEQFF.